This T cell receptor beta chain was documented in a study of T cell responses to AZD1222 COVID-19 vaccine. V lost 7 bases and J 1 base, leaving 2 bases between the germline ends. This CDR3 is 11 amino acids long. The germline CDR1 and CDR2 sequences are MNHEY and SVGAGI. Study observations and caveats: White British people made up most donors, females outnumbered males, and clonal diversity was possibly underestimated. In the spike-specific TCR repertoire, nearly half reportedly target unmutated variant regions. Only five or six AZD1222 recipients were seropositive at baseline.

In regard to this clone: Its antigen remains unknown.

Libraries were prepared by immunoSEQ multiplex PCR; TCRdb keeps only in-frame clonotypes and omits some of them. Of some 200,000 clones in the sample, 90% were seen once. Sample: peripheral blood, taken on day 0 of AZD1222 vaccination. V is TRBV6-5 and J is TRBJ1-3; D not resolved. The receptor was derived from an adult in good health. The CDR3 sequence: CASTSGNTIYF. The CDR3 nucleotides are TGTGCCAGCACATCTGGAAACACCATATATTTT.